This entry lists 21 T cell receptor beta chains sequenced from one sample in a study of sequential checkpoint blockade in melanoma. As to treatment: randomized to nivolumab then ipilimumab (arm A) or the reverse (arm B). The repertoire was sequenced with immunoSEQ multiplex PCR; TCRdb's copy has only in-frame clones and lacks some. Here the sample spans approximately 11,000 clones, around 75% being singletons. Sample: CD8+ T cells sorted from blood (inferred from file names), taken from a patient given nivolumab and ipilimumab in sequence. Receptors were obtained from a human donor with melanoma.

The gene calls are TRBV11-2 and TRBJ1-1; D ambiguous. The germline V gene encodes CDR1 SGHAT and CDR2 FQNNGV. V gave up 3 bases and J gave up 2 bases, with 16 bases separating them. The CDR3 runs to 16 residues. The CDR3 nucleotides are TGTGCCAGCAGCTTCGGCCAGGTTTGGTCTAACACTGAAGCTTTCTTT. As protein: CASSFGQVWSNTEAFF.

The CDR3 coding sequence is TGTGCCAGCAGCTTCAGGGTAGGACCTGATGATCTGTACTTC. Amino acid sequence: CASSFRVGPDDLYF. This sequence joins TRBV5-4 and TRBJ2-5; D is perhaps TRBD1 (5 bases). Germline CDR1 SGHNT, CDR2 YYREEE (reference sequence). The CDR3 length is 14 residues. V shed 2 bases and J shed 13 bases, with 21 bases lying between them.

The J gene is TRBJ2-1, the V gene TRBV5-1; a weak D match, TRBD1 (6 bases). The CDR3 loop spans 16 amino acids. The V gene lost 0 bases and the J gene lost 6 bases, with 16 bases spanning the gap. CDR1 SGHRS and CDR2 YFSETQ come from the germline V gene. The CDR3 loop is CASSLALGGKGNEQFF. CDR3 sequence (DNA): TGCGCCAGCAGCTTGGCTCTAGGGGGAAAAGGCAATGAGCAGTTCTTC.

Only a few counts were recorded for this clone. This chain uses TRBV7-3 with TRBJ2-7; the D gene is possibly TRBD2 (5 bases). This CDR3 spans 14 amino acids. V shed 1 base and J shed 0 bases, with 7 bases lying between them. Germline CDR1 SGHTA, CDR2 FQGTGA. This CDR3 reads CASSLIGSSYEQYF. CDR3 nucleotide sequence: TGTGCCAGCAGCTTAATAGGGAGCTCCTACGAGCAGTACTTC.

The chain joins TRBV6-5 to TRBJ1-1; 7 nucleotides align to TRBD1. The CDR3 is made up of 14 amino acids. The germline V gene encodes CDR1 MNHEY and CDR2 SVGAGI. J lost 4 bases, V lost 2 bases, and 4 bases had no gene match. Here the CDR3 reads CASSYQTGFTEAFF. The CDR3 nucleotides are TGTGCCAGCAGTTACCAGACAGGGTTCACTGAAGCTTTCTTT.

The chain couples TRBV6-4 to TRBJ2-3; TRBD2 might be the D (6 bases). CDR3 length: 14 amino acids. Germline CDR1 is MRHNA and CDR2 is SNTAGT. V was cut by 4 bases and J by 2 bases, with 10 bases left in between. The CDR3 DNA reads as TGTGCCAGCAGTGTCGGCGGGGACACAGATACGCAGTATTTT. This translates into CASSVGGDTDTQYF.

The gene calls are TRBV19 and TRBJ2-5, with 8 positions matching TRBD1. The assigned J gene may be wrong: the sequence end matches TRBJ2-7 better. Germline CDR1 is LNHDA and CDR2 is SQIVND (reference sequence). CDR3 size: 13 residues. The CDR3 coding sequence is TGTGCCAGTAGTGCCAACAGGGGGGTCGAGCAGTACTTC. This sequence encodes CASSANRGVEQYF.

The chain combines TRBV4-1 with TRBJ1-2; D gene unclear. This CDR3 has 14 residues. Trimming pared 3 bases from V and 3 bases from J, leaving 11 bases between. Per the germline V gene, CDR1 is MGHRA and CDR2 is YSYEKL. CDR3 nucleotides: TGCGCCAGCAGCCAGCCACCGGAGGACTATGGCTACACCTTC. It encodes CASSQPPEDYGYTF.

This chain uses TRBV18 with TRBJ2-5; tentative D call: TRBD2 (6 bases). V lost 4 bases and J 5 bases, leaving 14 bases between the germline ends. Germline-derived CDR1 and CDR2 are KGHSH and LQKENI. The CDR3 totals 14 residues. This CDR3 is CASSRDLVRETQYF. Written as DNA, the CDR3 is TGTGCCAGCTCACGGGACTTAGTGAGGGAGACCCAGTACTTC.

J is TRBJ2-5 and V is TRBV27; D not resolved. The J call may not be correct, given that the DNA end is closer to TRBJ2-7. Germline CDR1 MNHEY, CDR2 SMNVEV (reference sequence). The CDR3 totals 13 residues. CDR3 residues: CASSLGDSYEQYF. Here the CDR3 DNA reads TGTGCCAGCAGTTTGGGCGATTCCTACGAGCAGTACTTC.

The V call is TRBV2, the J call TRBJ1-4; D ambiguous. The length of the CDR3 is 13 residues. Germline V gene data show CDR1 as SNHLY and CDR2 as FYNNEI. V was trimmed by 10 bases and J by 8 bases, leaving 17 bases between them. CDR3 DNA sequence: TGTGCCACAGGAACCCCTCCCGAGGAAAAACTGTTTTTT. Protein sequence: CATGTPPEEKLFF.

The V and J genes are TRBV29-1 and TRBJ1-2; D uncertain. CDR1 is SQVTM and CDR2 is ANQGSEA in the germline V gene. The CDR3 length is 11 residues. The V and J ends lost 7 bases and 5 bases respectively, with 11 bases between them. The CDR3 protein is CSGAREYGYTF. As DNA, the CDR3 is TGCAGCGGCGCGCGGGAGTATGGCTACACCTTC.

The rearrangement links TRBV7-8 to TRBJ2-2; 8 positions match TRBD2. Germline values: CDR1 SGHVS, CDR2 FQNEAQ. The CDR3 sequence is 17 residues long. V dropped 7 bases and J dropped 0; count of bases not matched to a gene: 10. CDR3 nucleotides: TGTGCCAGCAATCTCCGCGGGAGGACTTCGAACACCGGGGAGCTGTTTTTT. It yields the protein CASNLRGRTSNTGELFF.

This clone was found a few times. This chain joins TRBV28 and TRBJ2-7, with a weak D call TRBD2 (6 bases). Trimming removed 5 bases at V and 6 bases at J, with 11 bases between. Germline V gene sequence: CDR1 MDHEN, CDR2 SYDVKM. The CDR3 runs 12 residues. In nucleotides, the CDR3 is TGTGCCAGCAGTCAACTAGCATCCGAGCAGTACTTC. As protein: CASSQLASEQYF.

Only a few counts were recorded for this clone. The rearrangement uses TRBV9 and TRBJ2-3; TRBD2 matches at 12 bases. CDR1 SGDLS and CDR2 YYNGEE come from the germline V gene. V was clipped by 5 bases and J by 0 bases; unmatched bases: 13. The CDR3 contains 19 residues. DNA of the CDR3: TGTGCCAGCAGTTCTCCTCCCGGGACTAGCGGGCCCAGCACAGATACGCAGTATTTT. Protein product: CASSSPPGTSGPSTDTQYF.

Relative to its sample, this clone is large (0.1 to 1%). The chain's CDR3 is CASSIDSAGEAFF. Written as DNA, the CDR3 is TGTGCCAGTAGTATAGATTCGGCAGGGGAAGCTTTCTTT. The chain is built from TRBV19 and TRBJ1-1, with D possibly matching TRBD1 (5 bases). The CDR3 covers 13 residues. Between the trimmed V and J ends, which lost 0 bases and 8 bases, there was a span of 10 bases. Germline lookup yields CDR1 LNHDA and CDR2 SQIVND (reference sequence).

This clone was recorded once. The J gene is TRBJ1-3, the V gene TRBV9, with 9 bases that match TRBD1. This CDR3 has 13 residues. Germline CDR1 and CDR2: SGDLS and YYNGEE. With 7 bases clipped from V and 1 base from J, the junction kept 0 bases outside the gene matches. The CDR3 sequence is CASDRGSGNTIYF. CDR3 bases: TGTGCCAGCGACAGGGGGTCTGGAAACACCATATATTTT.

CDR3 amino acids: CASSTGFSYEQYF. The DNA of the CDR3 is TGTGCCAGCTCCACAGGTTTCTCCTACGAGCAGTACTTC. V and J are TRBV9 and TRBJ2-7; a possible D gene is TRBD1 (5 bases). Germline CDR1 SGDLS, CDR2 YYNGEE. The CDR3 runs to 13 residues. V was trimmed by 7 bases and J by 0 bases, leaving 11 bases between them.

The chain employs TRBV11-2 and TRBJ1-2, with unresolved D. V lost 1 base to trimming and J lost 2 bases, with 20 bases between them. Germline V CDR1 and CDR2: SGHAT, FQNNGV. The CDR3 contains 18 residues. The DNA of the CDR3 is TGTGCCAGCAGCTTAGTGGTATGGCAGCCAAGCGCCAACTATGGCTACACCTTC. Translating gives CASSLVVWQPSANYGYTF.

The chain combines TRBV6-5 with TRBJ1-2; 8 bases are a match to TRBD1. CDR3 length: 11 residues. Losses at the gene ends were 5 bases for V and 7 bases for J; bases not matched to a gene: 0. The germline CDR1 and CDR2 sequences are MNHEY and SVGAGI. Here the CDR3 DNA reads TGTGCCAGCAGTGACAGGGGTGGCTACACCTTC. Protein sequence: CASSDRGGYTF.

The CDR3 is CASSPTPDGGYGYTF. CDR3 nucleotides: TGTGCCAGCAGTCCTACTCCGGATGGAGGCTATGGCTACACCTTC. The chain carries TRBV27 and TRBJ1-2; unclear D gene. CDR3 length: 15 residues. Germline CDR1 and CDR2: MNHEY and SMNVEV (reference sequence). The germline V and J ends were trimmed by 5 bases and 4 bases, with 17 bases remaining between them.